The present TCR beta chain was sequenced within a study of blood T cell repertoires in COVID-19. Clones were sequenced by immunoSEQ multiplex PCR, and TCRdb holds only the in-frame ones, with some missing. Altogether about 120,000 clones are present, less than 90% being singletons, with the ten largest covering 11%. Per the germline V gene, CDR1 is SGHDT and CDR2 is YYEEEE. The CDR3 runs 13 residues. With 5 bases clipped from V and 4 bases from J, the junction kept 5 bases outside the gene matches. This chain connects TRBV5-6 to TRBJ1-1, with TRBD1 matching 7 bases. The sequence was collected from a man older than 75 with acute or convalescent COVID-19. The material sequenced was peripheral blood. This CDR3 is CASSRQGGTEAFF. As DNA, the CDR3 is TGTGCCAGCAGTCGACAGGGAGGCACTGAAGCTTTCTTT. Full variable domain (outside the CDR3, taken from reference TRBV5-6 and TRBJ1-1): DAGVTQSPTHLIKTRGQQVTLRCSPKSGHDTVSWYQQALGQGPQFIFQYYEEEERQRGNFPDRFSGHQFPNYSSELNVNALLLGDSALYLCASSRQGGTEAFFGQGTRLTVV.